This T cell receptor beta chain was identified during a study of brain T cells in children with intractable seizures. This clone was detected once. The V and J ends lost 0 bases and 3 bases, in that order; junction bases with no gene match: 4. CDR1 is MNHEY and CDR2 is SVGAGI in the germline V gene. The CDR3 consists of 15 residues. Profiling relied on immunoSEQ multiplex PCR, and the TCRdb table lists in-frame clones only, not all of them. Of roughly 110,000 clones in the sample, roughly 92% were seen once. The sequenced cases were selected for having the highest brain T cell transcript signatures. At least one anti-epileptic drug was given before surgery.

Material: peripheral blood, obtained at surgery. The TCR originated in a boy in the first two years of life with hemimegalencephaly and intractable seizures. V usage is TRBV6-5 and J usage is TRBJ2-7; 8 nucleotides align to TRBD1. DNA for the CDR3: TGTGCCAGCAGTTACTCGGGGACAGGCCGCTACGAGCAGTACTTC. Translated, it gives CASSYSGTGRYEQYF.